This T cell receptor (beta chain) is from a study of T cells in Graves' hyperthyroidism and ophthalmopathy. This clonotype turned up a few times. CDR3 length equals 15 residues. Losses at the gene ends were 4 bases for V and 9 bases for J; bases not matched to a gene: 8. CDR1 and CDR2 (germline): MDHEN, SYDVKM. Graves' hyperthyroidism is called stable when ophthalmopathy does not progress within 18 months. Patients between 18 and 65 years old had hyperthyroidism, newly diagnosed and lasting under 2 months. Reasons for excluding patients were uncontrolled infection, other autoimmune disease, pregnancy or lactation. Diagnosis rested on symptoms, serum thyroxine and TRAb, thyroid ultrasound, and orbital computed tomography. Amplified TCR beta CDR3 regions came from RNA transcripts. First-round RT-PCR of the TCR CDR3 relied on the HTBI primer set. In TCRdb, the multiplex PCR reads were re-called with MiXCR into one record per CDR3 protein. The sample consists of a few hundred thousand distinct CDR3 sequences, roughly 25% of them appearing once.

The chain uses TRBV28 and TRBJ2-1, with TRBD2 matching 11 bases. The sequenced sample consisted of blood. This TCR was recovered from a man between 50 and 59 years old with Graves' hyperthyroidism. CDR3 DNA sequence: TGTGCCAGCAGTTCCAATAGCGGGGGGGGGTCTGAGCAGTTCTTC. Encoded protein: CASSSNSGGGSEQFF.